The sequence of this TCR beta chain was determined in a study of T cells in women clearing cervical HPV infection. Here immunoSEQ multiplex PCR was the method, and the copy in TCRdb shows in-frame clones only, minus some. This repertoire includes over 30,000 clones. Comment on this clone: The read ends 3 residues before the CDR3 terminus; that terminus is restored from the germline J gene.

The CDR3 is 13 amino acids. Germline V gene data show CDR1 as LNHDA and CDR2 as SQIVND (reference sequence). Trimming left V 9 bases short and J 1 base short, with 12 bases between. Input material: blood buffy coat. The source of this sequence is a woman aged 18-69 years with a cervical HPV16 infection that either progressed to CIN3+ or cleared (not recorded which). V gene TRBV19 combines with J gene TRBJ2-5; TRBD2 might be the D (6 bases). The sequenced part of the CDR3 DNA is TGTGCCAGCCGGGGACTTTCCCAAGAGACC. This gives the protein CASRGLSQET. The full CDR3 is CASRGLSQETQYF.